The text below deals with one T cell receptor (beta chain). This sample was included in a study of shared clonotypes between healthy human individuals. The deep-level immunoSEQ assay was used. Profiling relied on immunoSEQ multiplex PCR, and the TCRdb table lists in-frame clones only, not all of them. Of 2,500,000 or so clones in the sample, around 92% were seen once. Trimming cost V 4 bases and J 5 bases; bases outside gene matches: 13. Germline lookup yields CDR1 MGHRA and CDR2 YSYEKL. The CDR3 runs 16 residues. The TCR comes from a man younger than 35 in good health. Some clones in this sample may be carry-over from other donors' samples. The sample taken for sequencing was naive CD4+ T cells from PBMCs. The subset denotes: CD45RA+ positively selected. V and J are TRBV4-1 and TRBJ2-5, with 7 bases that match TRBD2. CDR3: CASSRPGGPLKETQYF. The DNA for the CDR3 is TGCGCCAGCAGCCGCCCGGGGGGACCTTTAAAGGAGACCCAGTACTTC.